Presented here are 13 T cell receptor beta chains from one specimen sequenced in a study of cytomegalovirus exposure and HLA in healthy donors. PCR amplification relied on 60 Vbeta primers (plus 13 Jbeta primers). TCRdb keeps only in-frame clones here, not all; method: immunoSEQ multiplex PCR. Altogether about 150,000 clones are present, approximately 79% being singletons, with the ten largest covering approximately 1.1%. Source material: PBMCs. These receptors all stem from a male donor in good health and CMV-seronegative.

This clone showed up just a few times. The chain is built from TRBV7-2 and TRBJ2-5; 8 bases are a match to TRBD1. V lost 1 base and J lost 5; bases outside the gene matches: 6. The germline gives CDR1 SGHTA, CDR2 FQGNSA. The CDR3 is made up of 15 amino acids. CDR3 protein: CASSLGRGRGETQYF. CDR3 coding DNA: TGTGCCAGCAGCTTAGGCAGGGGGCGAGGGGAGACCCAGTACTTC.

The chain couples TRBV6-4 to TRBJ2-1; possibly TRBD2 for D (6 bases). Germline CDR1 and CDR2: MRHNA and SNTAGT. The V end was cut by 4 bases, the J end by 7 bases, with 11 bases between. The CDR3 covers 13 residues. CDR3 coding DNA: TGTGCCAGCAGTGCCCGACTAGGGAATGAGCAGTTCTTC. Its protein is CASSARLGNEQFF.

This clone turned up a few times. This chain links TRBV10-3 with TRBJ1-1; TRBD1 aligns across 8 bases. Germline CDR1 is ENHRY and CDR2 is SYGVKD. V lost 7 bases and J lost 3; bases outside the gene matches: 10. The CDR3 length is 15 residues. CDR3 nucleotide sequence: TGTGCCATCACCTCCGACCAGGGGGCCTACACTGAAGCTTTCTTT. It yields the protein CAITSDQGAYTEAFF.

J is TRBJ1-1 and V is TRBV14; D may be TRBD1 (5 bases). The CDR3 length is 13 residues. The V and J ends lost 1 base and 7 bases respectively, with 10 bases between them. Germline lookup yields CDR1 SGHDN and CDR2 FVKESK. DNA of the CDR3: TGTGCCAGCAGCCAAGTGAAAAGGGGTGAAGCTTTCTTT. Its translation is CASSQVKRGEAFF.

The chain combines TRBV19 with TRBJ1-1, with 7 bases fitting TRBD1. Per the germline V gene, CDR1 is LNHDA and CDR2 is SQIVND (reference sequence). The CDR3 is 13 residues long. V was clipped by 5 bases and J by 4 bases; unmatched bases: 4. The CDR3 reads CASSETGRTEAFF. The CDR3 DNA reads TGTGCCAGTAGTGAGACAGGGCGCACTGAAGCTTTCTTT.

The CDR3 nucleotides are TGTGCTGTAGCGGGCCCAAACAGGGGGGGGGAGACCCAGTACTTC. It is translated as CAVAGPNRGGETQYF. The rearrangement links TRBV7-7 to TRBJ2-5; D might be TRBD1 (8 bases). There are 15 residues in the CDR3. Germline CDR1 reads SSHAT; CDR2 reads FNYEAQ (reference sequence).

The J gene is TRBJ1-6, the V gene TRBV2; 11 bases line up with TRBD1. V shed 6 bases, J shed 1 base, and the junction held 5 bases outside the gene matches. The V gene's germline CDR1 is SNHLY and CDR2 FYNNEI. The CDR3 is 17 residues long. The CDR3 sequence is CASRRTGGLSYNSPLHF. The CDR3 nucleotides read TGTGCCAGCAGACGGACAGGGGGCCTGTCCTATAATTCACCCCTCCACTTT.

CDR3 in amino acids: CASSHVTGTGRNSPLHF. The CDR3 coding sequence is TGTGCCAGCAGCCATGTTACCGGGACAGGGAGGAATTCACCCCTCCACTTT. This chain links TRBV5-5 with TRBJ1-6, with 9 bases that match TRBD1. The CDR3 loop spans 17 amino acids. Trimming took 4 bases from V and 7 from J; bases not matched to a gene: 12. Germline V gives CDR1 SGHKS, CDR2 YYEKEE (reference sequence).

The chain has TRBV6-6 and TRBJ2-7, with 9 bases aligning to TRBD1. The germline CDR1 and CDR2 sequences are MNHNY and SVGAGI (reference sequence). This CDR3 is built from 15 residues. V shed 0 bases, J shed 8 bases, and the junction held 8 bases outside the gene matches. This CDR3 reads CASSYSGGQGRQQYF. CDR3 nucleotide sequence: TGTGCCAGCAGTTACTCGGGGGGACAGGGTCGACAGCAGTACTTC.

The chain is built from TRBV11-2 and TRBJ1-4, with 9 bases that match TRBD1. The germline V gene has CDR1 SGHAT and CDR2 FQNNGV. The length of the CDR3 is 14 residues. The junction had 8 bases not matched to a gene; V was cut back by 8 bases and J by 7 bases. Here the CDR3 reads CASRDRGEAEKLFF. CDR3 nucleotides: TGTGCCAGCCGCGACAGGGGGGAGGCTGAAAAACTGTTTTTT.

CDR3 DNA sequence: TGCGCCAGCAGCCAAGGAGGGATGTGGGGGGGCGGAAAATCCTACGAGCAGTACTTC. Amino acids: CASSQGGMWGGGKSYEQYF. This chain uses TRBV4-1 with TRBJ2-7; D is possibly TRBD2 (7 bases). The CDR3 length is 19 residues. The germline V gene has CDR1 MGHRA and CDR2 YSYEKL. V gave up 1 base and J gave up 1 base, with 23 bases separating them.

This clone came up once. Lacking the conserved final phenylalanine or tryptophan, this CDR3 likely reflects a read error. Because the CDR3's place on the DNA is in doubt, the DNA is left out and the CDR3 is given as listed by TCRdb. The gene calls are TRBV7-3 and TRBJ1-2; the table gives TRBD1 as D, unverified against the DNA. The CDR3 numbers 10 amino acids, ends counted. CDR1 is SGHTA and CDR2 is FQGTGA in the germline V gene. The CDR3 protein is CASSLARQGG.

This rearrangement joins TRBV18 to TRBJ1-3; the match to TRBD1 covers 9 bases. The length of the CDR3 is 16 residues. Germline loops: CDR1 KGHSH, CDR2 LQKENI. V dropped 1 base and J dropped 4; count of bases not matched to a gene: 5. DNA for the CDR3: TGTGCCAGCTCACCACAACAGGGGGCGCGAGGAAACACCATATATTTT. It codes for CASSPQQGARGNTIYF.